This T cell receptor (beta chain) appears in the sequencing data of a study of blood T cell repertoires in COVID-19. About the research overall: There were acute and convalescent COVID-19 samples, and they came from the United States, Italy and Spain. PBMCs, B-cell-depleted T cells, or T cells provided the cDNA or gDNA that made up the material.

In the study's own analysis: Amplifying reference gene primers gave estimates of nucleated cell counts. Clones were read by immunoSEQ multiplex PCR, and TCRdb kept only the in-frame ones, dropping some. D and trimming come from the DNA, and the V and J calls and clone size come from that table. The table has roughly 200,000 clones, around 87% seen once; the top ten hold approximately 0.62%. The junction had 13 bases not matched to a gene; V was cut back by 8 bases and J by 7 bases. The CDR3 length is 15 residues. CDR1 is MNHEY, CDR2 SVGAGI, per germline. The sequenced sample was peripheral blood. The chain carries TRBV6-5 and TRBJ1-4; 7 bases align to TRBD1. This TCR was recovered from a man aged 50-60 years with acute or convalescent COVID-19. CDR3 nucleotides: TGTGCCAGCGCTCGACAGGGTGGATTGGGTGAAAAACTGTTTTTT. Its translation: CASARQGGLGEKLFF.